Shown below are 13 T cell receptor beta chains from a single sample sequenced in a study of CD8 T cells in Susac syndrome (dated by TCRdb to between 2018 and 2020). Library construction relied on the immunoSEQ multiplex PCR assay. RNA was extracted with the RNeasy kit and about 0.45 to 1 ug was reverse transcribed using random hexamers. TCRdb reanalyzed the raw reads on its own, using fastp at Q25 for trimming and MiXCR for clone calling, and kept in-frame beta chains. Each CDR3 protein appears once, grouped with its most common genes and DNA. The table for this sample lists 130,000 to 150,000 distinct CDR3 sequences; approximately 94% of them were counted only once. The ten largest clonotypes hold approximately 0.09% of the sample. Sequenced sample: CD4+ T cells from PBMCs. The receptors originated from a human donor in good health.

This clonotype has just a few counts. This chain connects TRBV6-1 to TRBJ2-5; 11 bases are shared with TRBD2. Germline V gene sequence: CDR1 MNHNS, CDR2 SASEGT. The CDR3 consists of 16 residues. With 5 bases clipped from V and 5 bases from J, the junction kept 10 bases outside the gene matches. The CDR3: CASSLSGRAGGETQYF. CDR3 coding DNA: TGTGCCAGCAGTCTTAGCGGGAGGGCCGGTGGGGAGACCCAGTACTTC.

The chain recombines TRBV13 with TRBJ2-1, with a weak D call TRBD2 (5 bases). Trimming cost V 8 bases and J 3 bases, with 8 bases left between them. Germline-derived CDR1 and CDR2 are PRHDT and FYEKMQ (reference sequence). The CDR3 is 12 amino acids. In DNA, the CDR3 is TGTGCCAGCGAGGGTAACTACAATGAGCAGTTCTTC. Its translation is CASEGNYNEQFF.

The J gene is TRBJ1-1, the V gene TRBV20-1; 7 bases agree with TRBD1. V trimming: 3 bases; J trimming: 3 bases; junction bases outside the gene matches: 7. The CDR3 spans 14 residues. The germline gives CDR1 DFQATT, CDR2 SNEGSKA (reference sequence). The CDR3 sequence is CSASRQGDHTEAFF. The CDR3 DNA reads TGCAGTGCTAGTAGACAGGGCGATCACACTGAAGCTTTCTTT.

V gene TRBV3-1 combines with J gene TRBJ2-5, with 14 bases aligning to TRBD2. The ends lost 0 bases at V and 3 bases at J; junction bases unmatched: 3. The CDR3 extends over 17 amino acids. Germline V gene sequence: CDR1 LGHDT, CDR2 YNNKEL (reference sequence). The CDR3 region has the DNA TGTGCCAGCAGCCAAGATGGGACTAGCGGGAGAAAAGAGACCCAGTACTTC. It encodes CASSQDGTSGRKETQYF.

This chain uses TRBV4-1 with TRBJ2-2; tentatively, D is TRBD2 (5 bases). The germline V gene encodes CDR1 MGHRA and CDR2 YSYEKL. V gave up 4 bases and J gave up 1 base, with 16 bases separating them. The CDR3 is made up of 17 amino acids. The CDR3 bases are TGCGCCAGCAGCCCGCACGTCGGGGTGGGGAACACCGGGGAGCTGTTTTTT. Protein product: CASSPHVGVGNTGELFF.

The chain combines TRBV7-9 with TRBJ1-2; D remains unclear. The germline CDR1 and CDR2 sequences are SEHNR and FQNEAQ (reference sequence). CDR3 length: 14 residues. V gave up 5 bases and J gave up 2 bases, with 12 bases separating them. CDR3 loop: CASSPKTPNYGYTF. The CDR3 region has the DNA TGTGCCAGCAGCCCCAAGACACCAAACTATGGCTACACCTTC. The entire variable domain, with the rest obtained from reference TRBV7-9 and TRBJ1-2, is as follows: DTGVSQNPRHKITKRGQNVTFRCDPISEHNRLYWYRQTLGQGPEFLTYFQNEAQLEKSRLLSDRFSAERPKGSFSTLEIQRTEQGDSAMYLCASSPKTPNYGYTFGSGTRLTVV.

This chain links TRBV5-4 with TRBJ2-5; 13 nucleotides match TRBD2. Germline V lookup: CDR1 SGHNT, CDR2 YYREEE (reference sequence). The CDR3 has 16 residues. The V gene end was trimmed by 4 bases and the J gene end by 6 bases; junction bases not matched to a gene: 9. In DNA, the CDR3 is TGTGCCAGCAGCCCTCGGACTAGCGGGAGTCTGAAGACCCAGTACTTC. This translates into CASSPRTSGSLKTQYF.

The chain is built from TRBV28 and TRBJ2-5; tentative D call: TRBD2 (7 bases). The CDR3 covers 13 residues. The V end was cut by 6 bases, the J end by 5 bases, with 13 bases between. From germline, CDR1 is MDHEN and CDR2 SYDVKM. As DNA, the CDR3 is TGTGCCAGCAGGAAGGGGGGGCGGGAGACCCAGTACTTC. Translation gives CASRKGGRETQYF.

This rearrangement joins TRBV18 to TRBJ1-1; unclear D gene. The V gene's germline CDR1 is KGHSH and CDR2 LQKENI. This CDR3 spans 14 amino acids. The V and J ends lost 3 bases and 0 bases respectively, with 8 bases between them. The CDR3 DNA follows: TGTGCCAGCTCACCCGGCTCGGTGAACACTGAAGCTTTCTTT. It codes for CASSPGSVNTEAFF.

The rearrangement uses TRBV29-1 and TRBJ2-1, with a tentative D call TRBD2 (5 bases). V lost 4 bases and J 4 bases, leaving 14 bases between the germline ends. CDR3 length: 14 amino acids. CDR1 is SQVTM, CDR2 ANQGSEA, per germline. Written as DNA, the CDR3 is TGCAGCGTTGTCAGGACTGTCATGTACAATGAGCAGTTCTTC. Translated, it gives CSVVRTVMYNEQFF.

The chain uses TRBV5-1 and TRBJ1-1, with 9 bases identical to TRBD1. The CDR3 loop spans 15 amino acids. Germline CDR1 and CDR2: SGHRS and YFSETQ. The trim removed 4 bases at V and 5 bases at J, leaving 9 bases unmatched. CDR3 sequence: CASSPEGTGYTEAFF. The CDR3 bases are TGCGCCAGCAGCCCGGAAGGGACAGGGTATACTGAAGCTTTCTTT. The whole variable domain, filled in from reference TRBV5-1 and TRBJ1-1, reads KAGVTQTPRYLIKTRGQQVTLSCSPISGHRSVSWYQQTPGQGLQFLFEYFSETQRNKGNFPGRFSGRQFSNSRSEMNVSTLELGDSALYLCASSPEGTGYTEAFFGQGTRLTVV.

J is TRBJ1-5 and V is TRBV5-4, with D perhaps TRBD1 (5 bases). This CDR3 is built from 15 residues. With 4 bases removed from V and 1 base from J, the gap between germline ends came to 12 bases. CDR1 is SGHNT and CDR2 is YYREEE in the germline V gene (reference sequence). The CDR3 is CASSNQGRSNQPQHF. In DNA form, the CDR3 reads TGTGCCAGCAGCAATCAGGGACGGAGCAATCAGCCCCAGCATTTT.

V usage is TRBV18 and J usage is TRBJ1-4, with D maybe TRBD1 (5 bases). CDR3 length: 16 residues. CDR1 is KGHSH and CDR2 is LQKENI in the germline V gene. V gave up 4 bases and J gave up 7 bases, with 19 bases separating them. This CDR3 reads CASSRTWPIQGEKLFF. The DNA of the CDR3 is TGTGCCAGCTCACGCACTTGGCCCATCCAGGGTGAAAAACTGTTTTTT.